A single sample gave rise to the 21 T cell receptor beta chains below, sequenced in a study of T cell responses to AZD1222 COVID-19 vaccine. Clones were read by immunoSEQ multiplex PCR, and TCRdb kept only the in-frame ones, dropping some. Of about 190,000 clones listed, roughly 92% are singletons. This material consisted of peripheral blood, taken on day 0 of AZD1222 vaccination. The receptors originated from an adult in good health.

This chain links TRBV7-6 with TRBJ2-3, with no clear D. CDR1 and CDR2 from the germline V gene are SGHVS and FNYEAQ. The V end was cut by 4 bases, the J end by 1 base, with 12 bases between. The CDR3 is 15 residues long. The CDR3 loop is CASSSEYTGTDTQYF. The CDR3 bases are TGTGCCAGCAGCTCCGAATATACAGGCACAGATACGCAGTATTTT.

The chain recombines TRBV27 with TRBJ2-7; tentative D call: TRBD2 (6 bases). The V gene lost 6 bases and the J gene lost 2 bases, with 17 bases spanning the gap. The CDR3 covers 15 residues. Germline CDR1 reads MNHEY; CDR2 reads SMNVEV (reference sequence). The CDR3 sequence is CASSLGTGGTYEQYF. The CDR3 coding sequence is TGTGCCAGCAGCCTTGGGACCGGCGGGACCTACGAGCAGTACTTC.

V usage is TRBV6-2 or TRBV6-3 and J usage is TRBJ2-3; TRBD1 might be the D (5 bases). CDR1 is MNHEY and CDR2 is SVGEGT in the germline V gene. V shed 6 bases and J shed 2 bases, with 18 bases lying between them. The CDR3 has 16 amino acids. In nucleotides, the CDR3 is TGTGCCAGCAGCTCAAACAGGTACCCCTACACAGATACGCAGTATTTT. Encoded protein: CASSSNRYPYTDTQYF.

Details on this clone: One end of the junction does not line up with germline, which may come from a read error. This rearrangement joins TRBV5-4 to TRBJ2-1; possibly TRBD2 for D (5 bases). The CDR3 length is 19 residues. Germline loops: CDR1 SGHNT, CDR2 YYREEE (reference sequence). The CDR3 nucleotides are TGTGCCAGCAGCCACATCGGGTACAGCGATACTTTCAGCGGAGCAAATCCTCTCTTC. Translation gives CASSHIGYSDTFSGANPLF.

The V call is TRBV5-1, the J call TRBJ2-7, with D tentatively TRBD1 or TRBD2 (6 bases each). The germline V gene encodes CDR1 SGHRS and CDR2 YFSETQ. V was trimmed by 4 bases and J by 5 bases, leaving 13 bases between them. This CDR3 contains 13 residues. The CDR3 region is CASSSPEGDEQYF. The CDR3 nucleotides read TGCGCCAGCAGCAGCCCGGAGGGGGACGAGCAGTACTTC.

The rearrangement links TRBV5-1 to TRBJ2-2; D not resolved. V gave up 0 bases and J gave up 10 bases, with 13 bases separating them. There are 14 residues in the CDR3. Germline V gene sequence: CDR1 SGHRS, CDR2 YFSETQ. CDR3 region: CASSLALGLEELFF. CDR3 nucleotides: TGCGCCAGCAGCTTGGCCCTCGGTCTAGAGGAGCTGTTTTTT.

CDR3 nucleotide sequence: TGTGCCAGCAGCTTCTCAGAGACCCAGTACTTC. Its protein is CASSFSETQYF. V gene TRBV7-8 combines with J gene TRBJ2-5; no clear D gene. CDR3 size: 11 residues. Germline CDR1 is SGHVS and CDR2 is FQNEAQ. V shed 3 bases and J shed 4 bases, with 3 bases lying between them.

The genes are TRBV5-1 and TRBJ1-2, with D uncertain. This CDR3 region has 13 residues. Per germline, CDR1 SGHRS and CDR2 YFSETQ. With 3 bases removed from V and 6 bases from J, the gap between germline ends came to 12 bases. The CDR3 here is CASSSLVGDGYTF. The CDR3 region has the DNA TGCGCCAGCAGCTCACTGGTGGGAGATGGCTACACCTTC.

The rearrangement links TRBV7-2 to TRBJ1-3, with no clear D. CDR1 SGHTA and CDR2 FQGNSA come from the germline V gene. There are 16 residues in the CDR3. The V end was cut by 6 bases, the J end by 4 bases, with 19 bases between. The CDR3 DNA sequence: TGTGCCAGCAGTTTTAGAGGGAGCGGGGAGGGAAACACCATATATTTT. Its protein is CASSFRGSGEGNTIYF.

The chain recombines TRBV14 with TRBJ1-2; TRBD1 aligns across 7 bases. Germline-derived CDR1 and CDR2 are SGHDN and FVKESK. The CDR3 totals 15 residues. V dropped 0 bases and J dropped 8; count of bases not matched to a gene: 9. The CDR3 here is CASSQELGGEGGYTF. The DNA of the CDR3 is TGTGCCAGCAGCCAAGAACTAGGGGGCGAGGGCGGCTACACCTTC.

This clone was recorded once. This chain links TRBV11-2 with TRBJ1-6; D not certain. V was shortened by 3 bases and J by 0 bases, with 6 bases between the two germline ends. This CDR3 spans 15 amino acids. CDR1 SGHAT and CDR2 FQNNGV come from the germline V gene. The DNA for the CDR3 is TGTGCCAGCAGCTTTTCGGGCTCCTATAATTCACCCCTCCACTTT. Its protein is CASSFSGSYNSPLHF.

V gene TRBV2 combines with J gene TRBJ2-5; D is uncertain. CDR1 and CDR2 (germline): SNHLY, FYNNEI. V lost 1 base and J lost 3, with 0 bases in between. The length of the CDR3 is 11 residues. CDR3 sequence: CASSEEETQYF. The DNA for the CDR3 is TGTGCCAGCAGTGAAGAAGAGACCCAGTACTTC.

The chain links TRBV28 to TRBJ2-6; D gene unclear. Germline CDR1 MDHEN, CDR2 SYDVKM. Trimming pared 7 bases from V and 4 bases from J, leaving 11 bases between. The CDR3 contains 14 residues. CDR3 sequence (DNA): TGTGCCAGCATGGGGTTTGAAGGGGCCAACGTCCTGACTTTC. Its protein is CASMGFEGANVLTF.

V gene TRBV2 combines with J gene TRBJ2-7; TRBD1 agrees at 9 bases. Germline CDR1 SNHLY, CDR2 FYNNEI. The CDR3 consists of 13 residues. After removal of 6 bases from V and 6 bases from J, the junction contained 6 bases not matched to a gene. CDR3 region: CASSRDRAGEQYF. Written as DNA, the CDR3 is TGTGCCAGCAGCCGGGACAGGGCAGGCGAGCAGTACTTC.

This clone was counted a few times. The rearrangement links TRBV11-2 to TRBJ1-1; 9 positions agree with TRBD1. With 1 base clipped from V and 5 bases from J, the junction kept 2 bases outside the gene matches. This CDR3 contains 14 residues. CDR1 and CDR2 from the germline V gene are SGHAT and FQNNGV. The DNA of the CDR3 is TGTGCCAGCAGCTTAGGGACAGGGGAAACTGAAGCTTTCTTT. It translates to CASSLGTGETEAFF.

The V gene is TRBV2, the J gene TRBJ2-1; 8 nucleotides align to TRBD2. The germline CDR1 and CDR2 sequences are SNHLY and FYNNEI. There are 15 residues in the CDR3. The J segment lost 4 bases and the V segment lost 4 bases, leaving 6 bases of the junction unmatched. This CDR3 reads CASSGTGGDYNEQFF. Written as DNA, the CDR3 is TGTGCCAGCAGTGGAACCGGGGGGGATTACAATGAGCAGTTCTTC.

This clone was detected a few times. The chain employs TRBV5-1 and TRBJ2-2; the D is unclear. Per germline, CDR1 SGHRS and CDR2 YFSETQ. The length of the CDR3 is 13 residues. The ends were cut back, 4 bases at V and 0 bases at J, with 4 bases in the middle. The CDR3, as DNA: TGCGCCAGCAGCCCCTCGAACACCGGGGAGCTGTTTTTT. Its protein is CASSPSNTGELFF. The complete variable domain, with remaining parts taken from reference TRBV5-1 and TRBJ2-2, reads KAGVTQTPRYLIKTRGQQVTLSCSPISGHRSVSWYQQTPGQGLQFLFEYFSETQRNKGNFPGRFSGRQFSNSRSEMNVSTLELGDSALYLCASSPSNTGELFFGEGSRLTVL.

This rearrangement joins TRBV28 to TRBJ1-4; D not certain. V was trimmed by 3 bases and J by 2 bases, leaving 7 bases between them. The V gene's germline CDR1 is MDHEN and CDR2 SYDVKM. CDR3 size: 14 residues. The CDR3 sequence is CASSFGSTNEKLFF. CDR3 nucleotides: TGTGCCAGCAGTTTTGGGAGTACTAATGAAAAACTGTTTTTT.

This CDR3 is CASGPTGYLEKLFF. As DNA, the CDR3 is TGTGCCAGCGGACCCACAGGGTATCTTGAAAAACTGTTTTTT. J is TRBJ1-4 and V is TRBV6-5; D is possibly TRBD1 (6 bases). Germline CDR1 MNHEY, CDR2 SVGAGI. V lost 8 bases and J 7 bases, leaving 17 bases between the germline ends. This CDR3 region has 14 residues.

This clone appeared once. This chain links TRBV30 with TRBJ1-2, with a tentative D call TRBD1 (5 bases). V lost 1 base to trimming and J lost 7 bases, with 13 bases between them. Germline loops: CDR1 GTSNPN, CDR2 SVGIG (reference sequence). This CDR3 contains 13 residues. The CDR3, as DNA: TGTGCCTGGAGTGGGTGGGGGATTGGTGGCTACACCTTC. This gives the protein CAWSGWGIGGYTF.

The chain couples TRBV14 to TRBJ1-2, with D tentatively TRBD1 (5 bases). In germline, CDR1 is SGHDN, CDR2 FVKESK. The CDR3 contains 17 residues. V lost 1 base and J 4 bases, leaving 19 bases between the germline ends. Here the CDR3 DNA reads TGTGCCAGCAGCCAAGTGACTGGGGCAGGGCTCAGCTATGGCTACACCTTC. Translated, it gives CASSQVTGAGLSYGYTF. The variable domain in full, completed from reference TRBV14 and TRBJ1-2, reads EAGVTQFPSHSVIEKGQTVTLRCDPISGHDNLYWYRRVMGKEIKFLLHFVKESKQDESGMPNNRFLAERTGGTYSTLKVQPAELEDSGVYFCASSQVTGAGLSYGYTFGSGTRLTVV.